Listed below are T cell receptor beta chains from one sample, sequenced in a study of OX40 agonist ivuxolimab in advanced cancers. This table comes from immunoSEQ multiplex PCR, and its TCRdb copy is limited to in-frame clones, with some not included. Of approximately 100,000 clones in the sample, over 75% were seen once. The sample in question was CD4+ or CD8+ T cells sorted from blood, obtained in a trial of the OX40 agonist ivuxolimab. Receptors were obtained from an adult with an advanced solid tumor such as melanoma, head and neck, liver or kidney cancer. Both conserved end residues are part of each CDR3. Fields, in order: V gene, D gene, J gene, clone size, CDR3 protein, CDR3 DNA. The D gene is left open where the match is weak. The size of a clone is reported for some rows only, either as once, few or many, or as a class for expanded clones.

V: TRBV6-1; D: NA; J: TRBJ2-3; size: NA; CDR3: CASSRQGGGTDTQYF; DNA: TGTGCCAGCAGCAGACAGGGCGGGGGCACAGATACGCAGTATTTT
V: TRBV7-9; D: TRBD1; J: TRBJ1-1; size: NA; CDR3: CASSPGTGGTVEAFF; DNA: TGTGCCAGCAGCCCAGGGACAGGGGGAACGGTTGAAGCTTTCTTT
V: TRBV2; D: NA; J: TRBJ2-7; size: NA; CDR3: CASSGWSGTYEQYF; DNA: TGTGCCAGCAGTGGGTGGTCAGGGACCTACGAGCAGTACTTC
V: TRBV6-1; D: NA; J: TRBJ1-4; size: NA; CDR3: CASSPPGAEKLFF; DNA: TGTGCCAGCAGTCCCCCAGGGGCGGAAAAACTGTTTTTT
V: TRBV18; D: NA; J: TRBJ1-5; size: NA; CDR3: CASSPTGPPDTNQPQHF; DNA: TGTGCCAGCTCACCAACGGGGCCCCCTGATACCAATCAGCCCCAGCATTTT
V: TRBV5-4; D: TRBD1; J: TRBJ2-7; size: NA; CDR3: CASSPSGGQGTYEQYF; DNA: TGTGCCAGCAGCCCAAGTGGGGGACAGGGGACCTACGAGCAGTACTTC
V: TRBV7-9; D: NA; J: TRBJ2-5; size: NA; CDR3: CASSLYVGTQYF; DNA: TGTGCCAGCAGCTTATATGTGGGGACCCAGTACTTC
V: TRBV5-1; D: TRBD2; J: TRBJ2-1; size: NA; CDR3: CASSHERGPGDEQFF; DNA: TGCGCCAGCAGCCATGAGCGGGGGCCGGGGGACGAGCAGTTCTTC
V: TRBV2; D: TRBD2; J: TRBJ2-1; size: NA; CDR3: CASSEKSGGVYNEQFF; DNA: TGTGCCAGCAGTGAAAAAAGCGGGGGAGTGTACAATGAGCAGTTCTTC
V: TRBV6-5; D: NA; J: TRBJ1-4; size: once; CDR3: CASSYSRGGDEKLFF; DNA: TGTGCCAGCAGTTACTCAAGGGGAGGAGATGAAAAACTGTTTTTT
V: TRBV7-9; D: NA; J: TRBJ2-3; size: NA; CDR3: CASSFKRSSGTDTQYF; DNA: TGTGCCAGCAGCTTCAAGCGTTCTAGCGGCACAGATACGCAGTATTTT